A single T cell receptor beta chain is shown here with its context. Trimming removed 4 bases from V and 4 bases from J, with 17 bases in between. The CDR3 is 15 amino acids. Germline CDR1 and CDR2: SGHNT and YENEEA. In the study's own analysis: Amplification of reference gene primers was used by the study to estimate nucleated cell counts. Here immunoSEQ multiplex PCR was the method, and the copy in TCRdb shows in-frame clones only, minus some. V, J and clone size were drawn from that table, and D and trimming were deduced from the DNA. The table has 230,000 or so clones, 84% seen once. This sample is part of a study of blood T cell repertoires in COVID-19.

This clonotype originated in a woman aged 40 to 50 who had recovered from COVID-19. The chain employs TRBV11-3 and TRBJ2-7; D may be TRBD1 (7 bases). Sequencing used peripheral blood. The DNA of the CDR3 is TGTGCCAGCAGCTATGGGGGGACAGAGGGGTACGAGCAGTACTTC. Amino acids: CASSYGGTEGYEQYF.